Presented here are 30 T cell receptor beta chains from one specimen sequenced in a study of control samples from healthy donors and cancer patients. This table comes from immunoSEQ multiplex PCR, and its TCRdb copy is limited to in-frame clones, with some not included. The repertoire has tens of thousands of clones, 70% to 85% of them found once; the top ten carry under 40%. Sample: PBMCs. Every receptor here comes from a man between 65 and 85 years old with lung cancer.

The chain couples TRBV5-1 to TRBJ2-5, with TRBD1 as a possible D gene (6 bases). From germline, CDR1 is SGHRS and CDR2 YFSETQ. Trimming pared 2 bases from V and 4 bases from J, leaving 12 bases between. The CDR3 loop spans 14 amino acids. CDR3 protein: CASSFTQGLETQYF. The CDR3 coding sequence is TGCGCCAGCAGCTTCACACAGGGATTAGAGACCCAGTACTTC.

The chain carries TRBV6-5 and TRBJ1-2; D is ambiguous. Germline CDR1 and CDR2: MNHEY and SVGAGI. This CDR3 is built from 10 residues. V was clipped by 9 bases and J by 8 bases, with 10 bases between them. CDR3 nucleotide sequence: TGTGCCAGTGGGGATTGGGGCTACACCTTC. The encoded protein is CASGDWGYTF.

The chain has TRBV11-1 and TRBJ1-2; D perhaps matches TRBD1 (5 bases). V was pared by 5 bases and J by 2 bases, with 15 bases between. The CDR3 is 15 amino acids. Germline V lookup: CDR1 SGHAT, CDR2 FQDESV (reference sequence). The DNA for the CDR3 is TGTGCCAGCAGCGACCGCCGACAGACCAACTATGGCTACACCTTC. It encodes CASSDRRQTNYGYTF. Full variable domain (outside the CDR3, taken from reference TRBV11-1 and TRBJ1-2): EAEVAQSPRYKITEKSQAVAFWCDPISGHATLYWYRQILGQGPELLVQFQDESVVDDSQLPKDRFSAERLKGVDSTLKIQPAELGDSAMYLCASSDRRQTNYGYTFGSGTRLTVV.

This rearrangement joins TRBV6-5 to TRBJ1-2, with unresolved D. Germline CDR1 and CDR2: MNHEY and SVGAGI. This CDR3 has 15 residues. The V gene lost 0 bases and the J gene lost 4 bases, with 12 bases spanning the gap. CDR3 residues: CASSYSPPGSYGYTF. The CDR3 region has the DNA TGTGCCAGCAGTTACTCCCCTCCCGGTAGCTATGGCTACACCTTC.

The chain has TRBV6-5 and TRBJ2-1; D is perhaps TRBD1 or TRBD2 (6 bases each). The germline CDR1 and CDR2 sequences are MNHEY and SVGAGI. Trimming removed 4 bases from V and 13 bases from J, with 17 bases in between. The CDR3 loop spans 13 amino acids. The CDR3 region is CASSWGKEGGQFF. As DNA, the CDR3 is TGTGCCAGCAGTTGGGGGAAAGAGGGGGGACAGTTCTTC.

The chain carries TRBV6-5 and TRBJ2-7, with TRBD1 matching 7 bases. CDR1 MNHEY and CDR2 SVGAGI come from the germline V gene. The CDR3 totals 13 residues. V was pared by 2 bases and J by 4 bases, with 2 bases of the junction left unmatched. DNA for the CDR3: TGTGCCAGCAGTTACGGGGACAGATACGAGCAGTACTTC. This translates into CASSYGDRYEQYF.

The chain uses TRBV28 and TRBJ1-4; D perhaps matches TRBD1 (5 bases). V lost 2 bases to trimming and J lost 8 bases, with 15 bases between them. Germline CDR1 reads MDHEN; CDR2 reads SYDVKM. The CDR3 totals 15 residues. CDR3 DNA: TGTGCCAGCAGTTTAGACGGACAAGGGGTGGAAAAACTGTTTTTT. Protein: CASSLDGQGVEKLFF.

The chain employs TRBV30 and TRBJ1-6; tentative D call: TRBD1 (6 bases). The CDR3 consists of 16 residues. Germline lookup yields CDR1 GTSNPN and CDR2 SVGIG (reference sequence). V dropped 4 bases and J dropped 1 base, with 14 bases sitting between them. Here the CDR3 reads CAWNIRGGSYNSPLHF. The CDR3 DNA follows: TGTGCCTGGAACATCAGGGGAGGGTCCTATAATTCACCCCTCCACTTT. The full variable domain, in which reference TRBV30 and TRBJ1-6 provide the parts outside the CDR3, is SQTIHQWPATLVQPVGSPLSLECTVEGTSNPNLYWYRQAAGRGLQLLFYSVGIGQISSEVPQNLSASRPQDRQFILSSKKLLLSDSGFYLCAWNIRGGSYNSPLHFGNGTRLTVT.

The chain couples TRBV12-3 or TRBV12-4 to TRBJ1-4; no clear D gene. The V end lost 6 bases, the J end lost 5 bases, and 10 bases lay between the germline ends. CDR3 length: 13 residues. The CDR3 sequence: CASSHPGNEKLFF. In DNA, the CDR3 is TGTGCCAGCAGCCATCCGGGGAATGAAAAACTGTTTTTT.

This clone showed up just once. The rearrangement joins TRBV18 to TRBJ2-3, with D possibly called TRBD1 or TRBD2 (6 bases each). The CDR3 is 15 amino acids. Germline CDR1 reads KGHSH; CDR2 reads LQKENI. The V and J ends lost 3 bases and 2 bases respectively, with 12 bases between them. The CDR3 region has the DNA TGTGCCAGCTCACCGGGAGGACAGCACACAGATACGCAGTATTTT. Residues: CASSPGGQHTDTQYF.

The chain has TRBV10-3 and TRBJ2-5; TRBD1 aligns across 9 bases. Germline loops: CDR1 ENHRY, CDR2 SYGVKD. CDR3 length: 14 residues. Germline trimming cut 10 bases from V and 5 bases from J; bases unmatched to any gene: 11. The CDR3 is CATRRGQGSETQYF. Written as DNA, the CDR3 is TGTGCCACCCGCCGGGGACAGGGAAGTGAGACCCAGTACTTC.

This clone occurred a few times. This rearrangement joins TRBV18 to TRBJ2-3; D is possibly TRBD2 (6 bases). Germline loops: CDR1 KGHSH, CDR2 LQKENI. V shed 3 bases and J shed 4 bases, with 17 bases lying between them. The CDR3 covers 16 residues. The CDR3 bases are TGTGCCAGCTCACCCAGAAGGGGCGGGGAGGCAGATACGCAGTATTTT. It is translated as CASSPRRGGEADTQYF.

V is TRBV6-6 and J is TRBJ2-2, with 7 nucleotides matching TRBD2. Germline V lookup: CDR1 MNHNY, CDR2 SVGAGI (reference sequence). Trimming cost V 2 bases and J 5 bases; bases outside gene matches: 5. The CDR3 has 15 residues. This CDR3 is CASSYVGGGTGELFF. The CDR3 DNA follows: TGTGCCAGCAGTTACGTGGGGGGAGGGACCGGGGAGCTGTTTTTT.

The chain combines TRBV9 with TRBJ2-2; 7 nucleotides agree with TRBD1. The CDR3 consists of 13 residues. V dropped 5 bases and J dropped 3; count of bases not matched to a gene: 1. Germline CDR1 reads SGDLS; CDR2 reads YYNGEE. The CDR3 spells CASRTGHTGELFF. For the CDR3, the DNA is TGTGCCAGCAGGACAGGGCACACCGGGGAGCTGTTTTTT.

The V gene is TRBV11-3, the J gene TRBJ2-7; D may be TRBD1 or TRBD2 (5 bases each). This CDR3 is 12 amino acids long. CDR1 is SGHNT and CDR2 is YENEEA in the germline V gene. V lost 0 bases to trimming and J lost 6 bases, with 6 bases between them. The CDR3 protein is CASSLDGGEQYF. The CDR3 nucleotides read TGTGCCAGCAGCTTAGATGGGGGCGAGCAGTACTTC. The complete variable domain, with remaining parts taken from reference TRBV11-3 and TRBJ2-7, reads EAGVVQSPRYKIIEKKQPVAFWCNPISGHNTLYWYLQNLGQGPELLIRYENEEAVDDSQLPKDRFSAERLKGVDSTLKIQPAELGDSAVYLCASSLDGGEQYFGPGTRLTVT.

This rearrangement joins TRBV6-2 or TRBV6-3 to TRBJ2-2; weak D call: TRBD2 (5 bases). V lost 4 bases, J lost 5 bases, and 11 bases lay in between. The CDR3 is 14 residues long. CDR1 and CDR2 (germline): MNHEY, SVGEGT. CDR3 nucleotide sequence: TGTGCCAGCAGTTCCATAGGGAGTACCGGGGAGCTGTTTTTT. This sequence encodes CASSSIGSTGELFF.

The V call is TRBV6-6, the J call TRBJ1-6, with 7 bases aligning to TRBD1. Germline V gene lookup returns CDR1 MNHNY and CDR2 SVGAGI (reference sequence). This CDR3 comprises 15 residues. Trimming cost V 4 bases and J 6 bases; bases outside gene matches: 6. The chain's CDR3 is CASSSGQEPNSPLHF. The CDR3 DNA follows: TGTGCCAGCAGTTCAGGACAGGAGCCTAATTCACCCCTCCACTTT.

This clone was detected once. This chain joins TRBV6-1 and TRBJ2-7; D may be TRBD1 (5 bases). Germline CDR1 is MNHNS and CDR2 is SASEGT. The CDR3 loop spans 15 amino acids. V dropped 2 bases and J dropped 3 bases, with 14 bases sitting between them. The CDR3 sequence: CASSEQARVGYEQYF. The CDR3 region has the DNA TGTGCCAGCAGTGAACAGGCCAGGGTCGGCTACGAGCAGTACTTC.

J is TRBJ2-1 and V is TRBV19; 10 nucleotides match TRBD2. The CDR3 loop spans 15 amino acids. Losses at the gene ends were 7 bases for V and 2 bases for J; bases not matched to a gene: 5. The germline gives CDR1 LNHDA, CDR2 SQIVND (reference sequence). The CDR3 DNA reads TGTGCCAGTACCCTAAGCGGGGGGGCCTACAATGAGCAGTTCTTC. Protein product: CASTLSGGAYNEQFF.

The CDR3 reads CASSARTSGISTDTQYF. CDR3 bases: TGTGCCAGCAGTGCCAGGACTAGCGGGATTAGCACAGATACGCAGTATTTT. The V gene is TRBV6-1, the J gene TRBJ2-3; 12 nucleotides align to TRBD2. The J segment lost 0 bases and the V segment lost 4 bases, leaving 5 bases of the junction unmatched. The CDR3 is made up of 17 amino acids. Germline V gene data show CDR1 as MNHNS and CDR2 as SASEGT.

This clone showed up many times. The CDR3: CASSSSRQGVDEQYF. CDR3 sequence (DNA): TGTGCCAGCAGCTCCTCTCGACAGGGGGTAGACGAGCAGTACTTC. The gene calls are TRBV11-3 and TRBJ2-7; 9 positions match TRBD1. Trimming took 4 bases from V and 5 from J; bases not matched to a gene: 9. Per germline, CDR1 SGHNT and CDR2 YENEEA. The CDR3 sequence is 15 residues long. Complete variable domain (other parts from reference TRBV11-3 and TRBJ2-7): EAGVVQSPRYKIIEKKQPVAFWCNPISGHNTLYWYLQNLGQGPELLIRYENEEAVDDSQLPKDRFSAERLKGVDSTLKIQPAELGDSAVYLCASSSSRQGVDEQYFGPGTRLTVT.

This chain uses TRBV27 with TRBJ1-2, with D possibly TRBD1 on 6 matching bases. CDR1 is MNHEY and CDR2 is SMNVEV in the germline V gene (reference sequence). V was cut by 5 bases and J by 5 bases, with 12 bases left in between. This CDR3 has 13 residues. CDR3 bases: TGTGCCAGCAGTCGGCCGGGGGCGTATGGCTACACCTTC. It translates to CASSRPGAYGYTF.

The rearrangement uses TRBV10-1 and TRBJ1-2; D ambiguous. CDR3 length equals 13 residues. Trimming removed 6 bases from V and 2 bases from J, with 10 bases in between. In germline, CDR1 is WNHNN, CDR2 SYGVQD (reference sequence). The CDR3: CASSPDGNYGYTF. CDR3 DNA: TGCGCCAGCAGCCCGGACGGGAACTATGGCTACACCTTC.

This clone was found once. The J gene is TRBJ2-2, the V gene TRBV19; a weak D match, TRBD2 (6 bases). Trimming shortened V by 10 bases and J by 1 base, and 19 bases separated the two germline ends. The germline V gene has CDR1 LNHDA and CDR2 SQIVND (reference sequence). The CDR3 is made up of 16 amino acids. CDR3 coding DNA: TGTGCCATCCACGGCCGGGACTCTCTGAACACCGGGGAGCTGTTTTTT. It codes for CAIHGRDSLNTGELFF.

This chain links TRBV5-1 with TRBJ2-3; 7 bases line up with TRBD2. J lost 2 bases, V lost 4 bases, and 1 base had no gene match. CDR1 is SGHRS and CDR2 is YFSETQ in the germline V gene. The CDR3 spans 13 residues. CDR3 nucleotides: TGCGCCAGCAGCGGGGGGGACACAGATACGCAGTATTTT. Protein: CASSGGDTDTQYF. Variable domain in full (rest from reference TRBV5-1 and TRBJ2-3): KAGVTQTPRYLIKTRGQQVTLSCSPISGHRSVSWYQQTPGQGLQFLFEYFSETQRNKGNFPGRFSGRQFSNSRSEMNVSTLELGDSALYLCASSGGDTDTQYFGPGTRLTVL.

The CDR3 DNA is TGTGCCAGCAGTCCGGATCAAGAGACCCAGTACTTC. Amino acid sequence: CASSPDQETQYF. This sequence joins TRBV27 and TRBJ2-5; no definite D call. This CDR3 comprises 12 residues. Trimming shortened V by 5 bases and J by 2 bases, and 6 bases separated the two germline ends. Germline V gene lookup returns CDR1 MNHEY and CDR2 SMNVEV (reference sequence).

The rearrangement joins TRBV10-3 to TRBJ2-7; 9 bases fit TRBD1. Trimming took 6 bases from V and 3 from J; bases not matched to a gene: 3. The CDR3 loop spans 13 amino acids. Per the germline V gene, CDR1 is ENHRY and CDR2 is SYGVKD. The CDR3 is CAISEGQGYEQYF. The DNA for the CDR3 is TGTGCCATCAGCGAGGGACAGGGCTACGAGCAGTACTTC.

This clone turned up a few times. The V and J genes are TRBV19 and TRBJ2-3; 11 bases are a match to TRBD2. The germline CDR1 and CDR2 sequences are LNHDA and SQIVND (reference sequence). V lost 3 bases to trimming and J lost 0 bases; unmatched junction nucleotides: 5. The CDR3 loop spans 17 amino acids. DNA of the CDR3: TGTGCCAGTAGTATGAGACTAGCGGGGATTAGCACAGATACGCAGTATTTT. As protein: CASSMRLAGISTDTQYF.

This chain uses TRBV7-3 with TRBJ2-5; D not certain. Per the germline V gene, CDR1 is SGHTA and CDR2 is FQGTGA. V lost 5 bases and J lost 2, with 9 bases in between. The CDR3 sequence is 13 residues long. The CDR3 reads CASSQTGQETQYF. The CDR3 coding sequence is TGTGCCAGCAGCCAGACTGGGCAAGAGACCCAGTACTTC.

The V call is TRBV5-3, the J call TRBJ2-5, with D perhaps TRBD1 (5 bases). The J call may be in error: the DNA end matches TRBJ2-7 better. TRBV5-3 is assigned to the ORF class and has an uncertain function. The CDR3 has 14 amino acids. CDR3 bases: TGTGCCAGAAGCCTGCGCCAGGGCGACTACGAGCAGTACTTC. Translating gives CARSLRQGDYEQYF.